One and the same sample provided the 30 T cell receptor beta chains below, sequenced in a study of T cells in Graves' hyperthyroidism and ophthalmopathy. RNA transcripts were the template for amplifying TCR beta CDR3 regions. With the HTBI primer set, the TCR CDR3 went through a first round of RT-PCR. In TCRdb, the multiplex PCR reads were re-called with MiXCR into one record per CDR3 protein. The data show some 150,000 distinct CDR3 sequences, around 20% seen once. Material: blood. Receptors originate from a woman in her forties or fifties with Graves' hyperthyroidism that later progressed to Graves' ophthalmopathy.

With regard to this clonotype: A junction end diverges from the germline sequence, so it may reflect a read error. V is TRBV5-1 and J is TRBJ1-2; 8 bases map to TRBD1. CDR1 is SGHRS and CDR2 is YFSETQ in the germline V gene. The CDR3 runs 13 residues. CDR3 residues: CAGSYGQGGGYTF. CDR3 in DNA: TGCGCCGGCAGCTATGGACAGGGCGGGGGCTACACCTTC.

Ten or more counts support this clonotype. This sequence joins TRBV5-1 and TRBJ1-1, with unresolved D. Trimming removed 4 bases from V and 0 bases from J, with 13 bases in between. Per germline, CDR1 SGHRS and CDR2 YFSETQ. The CDR3 length is 15 residues. This chain's CDR3 is CASSDAGGMNTEAFF. The DNA of the CDR3 is TGCGCCAGCAGCGACGCGGGCGGAATGAACACTGAAGCTTTCTTT.

This clonotype appeared many times. The chain carries TRBV27 and TRBJ2-7, with D perhaps matching TRBD2 (5 bases). CDR1 and CDR2 from the germline V gene are MNHEY and SMNVEV (reference sequence). This CDR3 region has 12 residues. Trimming removed 9 bases at V and 8 bases at J, with 17 bases between. Written as DNA, the CDR3 is TGTGCCAGTTGTCTTTCGGGGTCCAAGCAGTACTTC. It encodes CASCLSGSKQYF.

This clonotype was recorded many times. The chain uses TRBV20-1 and TRBJ2-7; D unresolved. Trimming pared 6 bases from V and 0 bases from J, leaving 15 bases between. This CDR3 region has 14 residues. CDR1 is DFQATT, CDR2 SNEGSKA, per germline (reference sequence). CDR3 nucleotides: TGCAGTGCACCGATTGACGGGTACTCCTACGAGCAGTACTTC. Protein product: CSAPIDGYSYEQYF.

This clonotype was seen many times. The rearrangement links TRBV7-3 to TRBJ2-1, with 10 positions matching TRBD1. Trimming at V came to 6 bases and at J to 8 bases, leaving 13 bases not matched to a gene. The CDR3 is 16 amino acids. Germline CDR1 reads SGHTA; CDR2 reads FQGTGA. The CDR3 sequence is CASSYDSGTGDHEQFF. The CDR3 DNA reads as TGTGCCAGCAGTTACGATTCCGGGACAGGGGACCATGAGCAGTTCTTC.

This clonotype was counted many times. J is TRBJ1-1 and V is TRBV12-3 or TRBV12-4, with D perhaps matching TRBD1 (5 bases). The CDR3 consists of 14 residues. V lost 2 bases, J lost 4 bases, and 11 bases lay in between. CDR3 sequence: CASSLSGRATEAFF. The DNA for the CDR3 is TGTGCCAGCAGTTTAAGCGGCAGGGCCACTGAAGCTTTCTTT.

This clonotype was recorded a few times. The chain links TRBV18 to TRBJ1-4, with D tentatively TRBD1 (5 bases). V was cut by 3 bases and J by 7 bases, with 9 bases left in between. Germline V gene sequence: CDR1 KGHSH, CDR2 LQKENI. The length of the CDR3 is 13 residues. CDR3 DNA: TGTGCCAGCTCACCCCAGGGTAGTGAAAAACTGTTTTTT. Amino acids: CASSPQGSEKLFF.

This clonotype has at least ten counts. This rearrangement joins TRBV7-2 to TRBJ2-3; a possible D gene is TRBD1 (5 bases). The CDR3 sequence is 16 residues long. Per the germline V gene, CDR1 is SGHTA and CDR2 is FQGNSA. V was shortened by 0 bases and J by 0 bases, with 10 bases between the two germline ends. The CDR3 sequence is CASSLAYRSSTDTQYF. The CDR3 DNA follows: TGTGCCAGCAGCTTAGCCTACAGGTCTAGCACAGATACGCAGTATTTT.

J is TRBJ2-5 and V is TRBV27, with 10 bases fitting TRBD2. The CDR3 length is 17 residues. Germline V lookup: CDR1 MNHEY, CDR2 SMNVEV (reference sequence). V shed 2 bases, J shed 4 bases, and the junction held 10 bases outside the gene matches. The CDR3 coding sequence is TGTGCCAGCAGTTTAAAGCGAGCGGGAGGGCCGCGAGAGACCCAGTACTTC. Translating gives CASSLKRAGGPRETQYF.

Ten or more counts support this clonotype. The V and J genes are TRBV20-1 and TRBJ2-1; TRBD2 agrees at 7 bases. The V gene's germline CDR1 is DFQATT and CDR2 SNEGSKA (reference sequence). The length of the CDR3 is 17 residues. Unmatched junction bases numbered 14, after V lost 2 bases and J lost 4 bases. The CDR3 loop reads CSARPQEGLAAYNEQFF. The CDR3 bases are TGCAGTGCTAGACCCCAGGAAGGGCTAGCGGCTTACAATGAGCAGTTCTTC.

V and J are TRBV3-1 and TRBJ2-3, with 10 bases matching TRBD2. The germline gives CDR1 LGHDT, CDR2 YNNKEL (reference sequence). The CDR3 spans 16 residues. Losses at the gene ends were 2 bases for V and 3 bases for J; bases not matched to a gene: 5. This CDR3 reads CASSQRLAGETDTQYF. Here the CDR3 DNA reads TGTGCCAGCAGCCAACGGCTAGCGGGAGAGACAGATACGCAGTATTTT.

This clonotype appeared a few times. The V and J genes are TRBV5-1 and TRBJ2-5, with 8 bases that match TRBD1. The CDR3 contains 16 residues. With 4 bases clipped from V and 2 bases from J, the junction kept 10 bases outside the gene matches. Per the germline V gene, CDR1 is SGHRS and CDR2 is YFSETQ. In DNA, the CDR3 is TGCGCCAGCAGCATGGGACAGGTCCCCCAACAAGAGACCCAGTACTTC. Translating gives CASSMGQVPQQETQYF.

At least ten counts were recorded for this clonotype. V and J are TRBV20-1 and TRBJ2-7, with D perhaps matching TRBD1 (5 bases). Germline V CDR1 and CDR2: DFQATT, SNEGSKA (reference sequence). V was trimmed by 6 bases and J by 2 bases, leaving 17 bases between them. This CDR3 comprises 14 residues. The CDR3 reads CSALQAGLPYEQYF. The CDR3 nucleotides are TGCAGTGCCCTTCAGGCAGGGCTCCCCTACGAGCAGTACTTC.

For this clonotype: A clone one base away is much larger, so this may be a read error. The missing conserved phenylalanine or tryptophan at the end of this CDR3 makes a read error likely. This rearrangement joins TRBV6-1 to TRBJ1-1; 11 bases align to TRBD1. This CDR3 contains 15 residues. Germline V gives CDR1 MNHNS, CDR2 SASEGT. With V trimmed by 9 bases and J by 5 bases, 11 bases remained unmatched. Here the CDR3 reads CASEDRTGGKTEAFL. The CDR3 DNA follows: TGTGCCAGTGAAGATAGGACAGGGGGCAAGACTGAAGCTTTCCTT.

CDR3 nucleotides: TGTGCCAGCAGCCAAGGGGCGGGAGGAACCTACGAGCAGTACTTC. Amino acid sequence: CASSQGAGGTYEQYF. The chain recombines TRBV28 with TRBJ2-7; TRBD2 matches 8 bases. Germline V gives CDR1 MDHEN, CDR2 SYDVKM. The CDR3 length is 15 residues. The V gene end was trimmed by 6 bases and the J gene end by 2 bases; junction bases not matched to a gene: 9.

The gene calls are TRBV6-5 and TRBJ1-4; D is ambiguous. The CDR3 is 14 residues long. Trimming removed 6 bases from V and 7 bases from J, with 15 bases in between. Germline V gives CDR1 MNHEY, CDR2 SVGAGI. CDR3 nucleotides: TGTGCCAGCAGAGTAGGTGTGGATAGTGAAAAACTGTTTTTT. It translates to CASRVGVDSEKLFF.

J is TRBJ2-3 and V is TRBV19; D gene uncertain. This CDR3 contains 13 residues. V lost 6 bases, J lost 5 bases, and 12 bases lay in between. Germline loops: CDR1 LNHDA, CDR2 SQIVND (reference sequence). For the CDR3, the DNA is TGTGCCAGTAGGCTTAACGGTGTAGATACGCAGTATTTT. This sequence encodes CASRLNGVDTQYF.

This clonotype is medium-sized (0.01 to 0.1%) in the sample. The genes are TRBV6-1 and TRBJ1-1; 7 bases line up with TRBD1. The J segment lost 1 base and the V segment lost 6 bases, leaving 5 bases of the junction unmatched. Germline loops: CDR1 MNHNS, CDR2 SASEGT. CDR3 size: 14 residues. CDR3 coding DNA: TGTGCCAGCAGGAAAACAGGGGAGAACACTGAAGCTTTCTTT. Protein: CASRKTGENTEAFF.

The chain uses TRBV2 and TRBJ1-1; D may be TRBD1 (6 bases). Germline loops: CDR1 SNHLY, CDR2 FYNNEI. The CDR3 is made up of 14 amino acids. V dropped 5 bases and J dropped 2 bases, with 12 bases sitting between them. The DNA of the CDR3 is TGTGCCAGCAGTACGGACAGAGTAAACACTGAAGCTTTCTTT. It encodes CASSTDRVNTEAFF. The full variable domain, its missing parts supplied by reference TRBV2 and TRBJ1-1, is EPEVTQTPSHQVTQMGQEVILRCVPISNHLYFYWYRQILGQKVEFLVSFYNNEISEKSEIFDDQFSVERPDGSNFTLKIRSTKLEDSAMYFCASSTDRVNTEAFFGQGTRLTVV.

There are many counts of this clonotype. This sequence joins TRBV3-1 and TRBJ2-5; TRBD1 matches at 7 bases. Trimming removed 3 bases from V and 0 bases from J; junction bases left unmatched: 1. Germline CDR1 LGHDT, CDR2 YNNKEL (reference sequence). CDR3 length: 14 amino acids. CDR3 DNA sequence: TGTGCCAGCAGCCATGGGACAGACCAAGAGACCCAGTACTTC. Encoded protein: CASSHGTDQETQYF.

This clonotype appeared a few times. Here the CDR3 reads CASSMNRQSNQPQHF. CDR3 sequence (DNA): TGTGCCAGTAGTATGAATAGACAGTCCAATCAGCCCCAGCATTTT. V is TRBV19 and J is TRBJ1-5; weak D call: TRBD1 (5 bases). Germline-derived CDR1 and CDR2 are LNHDA and SQIVND (reference sequence). V dropped 3 bases and J dropped 3 bases, with 12 bases sitting between them. CDR3 length: 15 residues.

This clonotype was seen many times. The chain carries TRBV4-1 and TRBJ2-5, with 7 bases aligning to TRBD2. The CDR3 spans 11 residues. Germline V CDR1 and CDR2: MGHRA, YSYEKL. J lost 12 bases, V lost 0 bases, and 1 base had no gene match. As DNA, the CDR3 is TGCGCCAGCAGCCAAGAAGGGAGGGAGTACTTC. This gives the protein CASSQEGREYF.

As to this clonotype: This may stem from a read error, because a much larger clone lies one nucleotide away. The conserved phenylalanine or tryptophan normally closing the CDR3 is absent here, so this likely arose from a read error. The chain carries TRBV7-9 and TRBJ1-1, with 8 bases fitting TRBD1. The CDR3 is 14 amino acids. Germline assignment: CDR1 SEHNR and CDR2 FQNEAQ (reference sequence). J lost 5 bases, V lost 5 bases, and 7 bases had no gene match. CDR3 residues: CASSRGQGHTEAFI. The CDR3, as DNA: TGTGCCAGCAGCCGAGGACAGGGCCATACTGAAGCTTTCATT.

This clonotype was picked up one time. The chain combines TRBV6-2 or TRBV6-3 with TRBJ1-1; no clear D gene. V was trimmed by 6 bases and J by 9 bases, leaving 14 bases between them. CDR1 and CDR2 from the germline V gene are MNHEY and SVGEGT. This CDR3 comprises 12 residues. CDR3 bases: TGTGCCAGCAGCAGGACGGGAACTAAAGCTTTCTTT. Translating it yields CASSRTGTKAFF.

The chain has TRBV20-1 and TRBJ1-1; D gene unclear. Germline CDR1 is DFQATT and CDR2 is SNEGSKA (reference sequence). This CDR3 contains 11 residues. Trimming left V 0 bases short and J 8 bases short, with 7 bases between. This chain's CDR3 is CSARDVGEAFF. DNA for the CDR3: TGCAGTGCTAGAGATGTGGGGGAAGCTTTCTTT.

In its sample, this clonotype was seen a few times. V is TRBV20-1 and J is TRBJ2-3; 9 nucleotides match TRBD2. The V gene's germline CDR1 is DFQATT and CDR2 SNEGSKA (reference sequence). The CDR3 runs to 14 residues. The CDR3 DNA sequence: TGCAGCCCCTCGGCGGGAGGGATCACAGATACGCAGTATTTT. It translates to CSPSAGGITDTQYF.

V is TRBV11-2 and J is TRBJ2-1; the D call may be TRBD1 or TRBD2 (5 bases each). V was trimmed by 6 bases and J by 0 bases, leaving 15 bases between them. Germline V gene lookup returns CDR1 SGHAT and CDR2 FQNNGV. This CDR3 comprises 16 residues. CDR3 region: CASSSVGAGSYNEQFF. CDR3 in DNA: TGTGCCAGCAGTTCAGTCGGGGCCGGCTCCTACAATGAGCAGTTCTTC.

The table lists this clonotype with many counts. The chain carries TRBV3-1 and TRBJ2-2, with TRBD1 identical over 9 bases. Germline CDR1 LGHDT, CDR2 YNNKEL (reference sequence). The CDR3 covers 17 residues. The V and J ends lost 3 bases and 4 bases, in that order; junction bases with no gene match: 9. The CDR3 region is CASSQYRDRAGTGELFF. Written as DNA, the CDR3 is TGTGCCAGCAGCCAGTACCGGGACAGGGCGGGCACCGGGGAGCTGTTTTTT.

The V and J genes are TRBV19 and TRBJ1-6, with D hard to call. Germline values: CDR1 LNHDA, CDR2 SQIVND (reference sequence). This CDR3 is 15 amino acids long. V was trimmed by 6 bases and J by 7 bases, leaving 16 bases between them. CDR3 nucleotides: TGTGCCAGTAGCACTCGCGGAGGGCGGAATTCACCCCTCCACTTT. Translated, it gives CASSTRGGRNSPLHF.

The chain recombines TRBV20-1 with TRBJ2-1, with 10 bases lining up with TRBD2. The germline CDR1 and CDR2 sequences are DFQATT and SNEGSKA (reference sequence). Trimming took 0 bases from V and 7 from J; bases not matched to a gene: 9. This CDR3 region has 16 residues. The CDR3 reads CSARDQGSGRWNEQFF. CDR3 sequence (DNA): TGCAGTGCTAGAGATCAGGGTAGCGGGAGGTGGAATGAGCAGTTCTTC.